This T cell receptor (beta chain) was captured by sequencing in a study of blood T cell repertoires in COVID-19 (dated by TCRdb to the early 2020s). For the wider study: Samples from collaborators originated in the United States, Italy and Spain and spanned both the acute and convalescent phases of COVID-19. The material from the prospective study consisted of cDNA or gDNA derived from T cells, B-cell-depleted T cells, or PBMCs. Deeply sampled blood TCRbeta repertoires from subjects exposed to, actively infected with, or recovered from COVID-19 were included in the dataset. The repertoires were released in a freely available public database meant as a resource for research on the immune response to SARS-CoV-2. Samples were obtained from the ongoing ImmuneRACE study (first 160 participants) and from 1,254 subjects provided by 6 global collaborators. The sample metadata nearly always contained a de-identified subject ID, COVID-19 status, age in years and sex. HLA class I and class II types, where available, came from metadata supplied by the sample provider rather than from assay-based typing.

One collaborating source in Seattle enrolled patients while the patients were actively infected and followed the patients over time throughout the course of disease. Collaborating institutions collected whole blood in K2EDTA tubes following their own protocols. For TCRbeta analysis, collaborators shipped samples in one of three forms: frozen whole blood, isolated PBMCs, or DNA extracted from either of those sample types. Paper-wide results and their limitations: The amount of clinical and demographic metadata varied by source and participant and was provided uncurated.

This clone has a count of ten or more. Its antigen remains undetermined. No much larger clone exists at a distance of one base, and base qualities are not known. CDR3 length: 13 amino acids, cysteine to phenylalanine. Of the read, only the CDR3 DNA is kept; its 39 bases are in frame from base 1. The V and J ends are trimmed by 0 bases and 7 bases, leaving 5 bases between them. CDR1 and CDR2 were assigned from the germline V gene as SGHRS and YFSETQ. TCRbeta CDR3 regions were amplified from genomic DNA using the immunoSEQ Assay, a bias-controlled multiplex PCR. The paper's processing steps were these. The number of nucleated cells in each sample was estimated from the amplification of reference gene primers within the assay. To quantify the absolute abundance of each unique TCRbeta CDR3 rearrangement, sequence reads were collapsed and filtered. For each sample, productive Simpson clonality was calculated by taking the square root of Simpson's diversity index across productive rearrangements. TCRdb provides this immuneACCESS table in a form limited to in-frame rearrangements. Some clones are lacking; in checked studies, under half of them reflect an unresolved V gene, and why the rest are absent is not known. V, J and clone size are taken as reported in that table, and D and trimming were inferred from the DNA itself. The sample table contains some 180,000 clones; only one count was recorded for more than 75% of them. Roughly 7.1% of the sample is in the top ten clones.

The sequencing input was peripheral blood. The clonotype comes from a woman aged 60-75 years with COVID-19, enrolled during active disease. The sequence links TRBV5-1 to TRBJ1-6; no D gene can be assigned with confidence. The CDR3 is CASSLGANSPLHF. DNA sequence: TGCGCCAGCAGCTTGGGGGCAAATTCACCCCTCCACTTT.